A selection of T cell receptor beta chains follows, all from one sample in a study of regulatory T cells in long-lasting Graves disease. Each CDR3 protein is one row after TCRdb ran MiXCR on the multiplex PCR reads. The sample records about 240,000 distinct CDR3 sequences, around 20% being singletons. The sequencing here drew on peripheral blood mononuclear cells (PBMCs), taken at new diagnosis, from a patient treated with antithyroid drugs. The receptor source for this set is a female donor with Graves disease. The CDR3 runs from the conserved cysteine through the conserved F or W. D genes are given only for firm matches. Not every row has a clone size; where given, it reads once, few, many or a size class.

abundance,d_gene,j_gene,v_gene,CDR3aa,CDR3nt
many,TRBD2,TRBJ2-7,TRBV20-1,CSAREERAGGYEQYF,TGCAGTGCTAGAGAAGAACGAGCGGGAGGCTACGAGCAGTACTTC
-,TRBD2,TRBJ2-1,TRBV19,CASGTSGNNEQFF,TGTGCCAGTGGGACTAGCGGCAACAATGAGCAGTTCTTC
many,-,TRBJ1-1,TRBV19,CASTPRHSVSAEAFF,TGTGCCAGTACCCCCCGACATTCGGTTAGCGCTGAAGCTTTCTTT
many,TRBD1,TRBJ2-1,TRBV7-6,CASSLGTGNYNEQFF,TGTGCCAGCAGCTTAGGGACAGGGAACTACAATGAGCAGTTCTTC
many,-,TRBJ1-1,TRBV7-2,CASSTRKGNTEAFF,TGTGCCAGCAGCACCCGAAAGGGTAACACTGAAGCTTTCTTT
many,-,TRBJ1-6,TRBV7-2,CASSLAQAGTGSPLHF,TGTGCCAGCAGCTTAGCGCAGGCAGGAACCGGCTCACCCCTCCACTTT
many,TRBD1,TRBJ2-5,TRBV7-4,CASSSTRTGQETQYF,TGTGCCAGCAGCTCGACTAGGACAGGGCAAGAGACCCAGTACTTC
many,-,TRBJ1-3,TRBV20-1,CSASYGSSGNTIYF,TGCAGTGCCTCCTACGGGAGCTCTGGAAACACCATATATTTT
many,TRBD2,TRBJ2-3,TRBV2,CASGGGGTDTQYF,TGTGCCAGCGGGGGGGGTGGCACAGATACGCAGTATTTT
many,TRBD1,TRBJ2-5,TRBV3-1,CASSHKGQGGETQYF,TGTGCCAGCAGCCATAAAGGACAGGGCGGGGAGACCCAGTACTTC
many,-,TRBJ1-1,TRBV6-5,CASSSGVGNTEAFF,TGTGCCAGCAGTTCAGGGGTTGGGAACACTGAAGCTTTCTTT
few,TRBD2,TRBJ2-7,TRBV12-3/TRBV12-4,CASTSSGSSYEQYF,TGTGCCAGCACCTCTAGCGGGAGCTCCTACGAGCAGTACTTC
many,-,TRBJ2-5,TRBV9,CASSVAGTPVGKETQYF,TGTGCCAGCAGCGTGGCCGGGACACCGGTCGGGAAGGAGACCCAGTACTTC
many,-,TRBJ1-2,TRBV18,CASSPPTGNYGYTF,TGTGCCAGCTCACCACCGACGGGGAACTATGGCTACACCTTC
many,TRBD1,TRBJ1-1,TRBV7-9,CASRDPGQGLNTEAFF,TGTGCCAGCAGGGATCCGGGACAGGGGTTGAATACTGAAGCTTTCTTT
-,TRBD1,TRBJ1-5,TRBV7-9,CASSSGKTGLVNQPQHF,TGTGCCAGCAGCTCCGGAAAGACAGGGCTGGTTAATCAGCCCCAGCATTTT
many,TRBD1,TRBJ1-5,TRBV2,CASSLQGLSNQPQHF,TGTGCCAGCAGTTTACAGGGGTTAAGCAATCAGCCCCAGCATTTT
many,-,TRBJ1-5,TRBV20-1,CSAVRGDQPQHF,TGCAGTGCTGTACGGGGGGATCAGCCCCAGCATTTT
many,TRBD1,TRBJ1-4,TRBV3-1,CASSARDRDSGKLFF,TGTGCCAGCAGCGCCCGGGACAGGGATTCCGGGAAACTGTTTTTT
-,-,TRBJ1-1,TRBV18,CASSPHRDTEAFF,TGTGCCAGCTCACCCCACAGGGACACTGAAGCTTTCTTT
few,TRBD2,TRBJ2-1,TRBV10-1,CASSETSGYSRSYNEQFF,TGCGCCAGCAGTGAAACTAGCGGATACTCAAGATCGTACAATGAGCAGTTCTTC
many,-,TRBJ1-3,TRBV12-3/TRBV12-4,CASSLRTAGNTIYF,TGTGCCAGCAGTCTACGGACAGCTGGAAACACCATATATTTT
-,-,TRBJ2-7,TRBV27,CASSFGTAGYEQYF,TGTGCCAGCAGTTTCGGGACAGCGGGCTACGAGCAGTACTTC
many,-,TRBJ1-2,TRBV18,CASSPPRGANYGYTF,TGTGCCAGCTCACCACCGAGGGGAGCTAACTATGGCTACACCTTC
many,-,TRBJ2-7,TRBV30,CAWADRAYEQYF,TGTGCCTGGGCCGACAGAGCCTACGAGCAGTACTTC
few,-,TRBJ1-1,TRBV4-1,CASSPFGVSSKGAFF,TGCGCCAGCAGCCCCTTTGGGGTCTCCTCGAAGGGAGCTTTCTTT
many,TRBD2,TRBJ2-2,TRBV30,CACLPGLASGELFF,TGTGCCTGTCTTCCGGGACTAGCCTCCGGGGAGCTGTTTTTT
many,-,TRBJ1-3,TRBV4-2,CASSQERLGTGNTIYF,TGTGCCAGCAGCCAAGAACGGTTAGGAACTGGAAACACCATATATTTT
-,-,TRBJ1-5,TRBV19,CASMGGRNQPQHF,TGTGCCAGTATGGGGGGGAGGAATCAGCCCCAGCATTTT
few,TRBD1,TRBJ2-1,TRBV24-1,CATSGWRDRVNEQFF,TGTGCCACCAGTGGGTGGCGAGACAGGGTCAATGAGCAGTTCTTC
many,-,TRBJ1-1,TRBV28,CASSSGQALNTEAFF,TGTGCCAGCAGTTCCGGACAAGCGCTGAACACTGAAGCTTTCTTT
few,TRBD1,TRBJ1-4,TRBV7-7,CASSFSSRGRNEKLFF,TGTGCCAGCAGCTTCTCTTCCAGGGGGCGCAATGAAAAACTGTTTTTT
-,-,TRBJ2-2,TRBV7-2,CASSLAGGLRTGELFF,TGTGCCAGCAGCTTAGCGGGGGGGCTACGAACCGGGGAGCTGTTTTTT
many,-,TRBJ2-7,TRBV20-1,CSASGLGGREQYF,TGCAGTGCTAGTGGACTAGGGGGGCGCGAGCAGTACTTC
many,-,TRBJ1-2,TRBV7-9,CASRKGDDYGYTF,TGTGCCAGCAGAAAAGGGGATGACTATGGCTACACCTTC
-,-,TRBJ1-2,TRBV18,CASSLSQENFYGYTF,TGTGCCAGCTCACTGAGTCAGGAGAACTTCTATGGCTACACCTTC
many,-,TRBJ2-1,TRBV12-3/TRBV12-4,CASSPGRGRGGAPYNEQFF,TGTGCCAGCAGTCCCGGCAGGGGGCGTGGGGGGGCCCCTTACAATGAGCAGTTCTTC
few,-,TRBJ1-5,TRBV27,CASSFTTVGPQHF,TGTGCCAGCAGTTTCACTACTGTAGGGCCCCAGCATTTT
-,TRBD2,TRBJ2-1,TRBV19,CASSGVDLADYNEQFF,TGTGCCAGTAGTGGGGTGGATCTAGCGGACTACAATGAGCAGTTCTTC
few,TRBD2,TRBJ2-2,TRBV7-9,CASSRAGGTGELFF,TGTGCCAGCAGCCGAGCGGGAGGCACCGGGGAGCTGTTTTTT
many,TRBD1,TRBJ1-2,TRBV27,CASSWGRQGTFYGYTF,TGTGCCAGCAGTTGGGGGCGACAGGGGACATTCTATGGCTACACCTTC
few,-,TRBJ2-1,TRBV4-1,CASSQGVGVYNEQFF,TGCGCCAGCAGCCAAGGCGTAGGAGTGTACAATGAGCAGTTCTTC
many,-,TRBJ1-5,TRBV20-1,CSARGGSNQPQHF,TGCAGTGCTAGAGGGGGTAGCAATCAGCCCCAGCATTTT
few,TRBD2,TRBJ2-4,TRBV5-1,CASSLAGGVVDIQYF,TGCGCCAGCAGCTTGGCCGGGGGGGTAGTTGACATTCAGTACTTC
many,-,TRBJ2-5,TRBV5-6,CASSFGRSGETQYF,TGTGCCAGCAGCTTCGGCAGGTCCGGAGAGACCCAGTACTTC
many,-,TRBJ1-2,TRBV12-5,CASGNAGGYTF,TGTGCTAGTGGTAACGCAGGAGGCTACACCTTC
many,-,TRBJ2-7,TRBV10-2,CASSETSSYEQYF,TGCGCCAGCAGTGAGACTTCTTCCTACGAGCAGTACTTC
-,TRBD2,TRBJ2-7,TRBV6-9,CASSYPAGAPYEQYF,TGTGCCAGCAGTTACCCAGCGGGGGCTCCCTACGAGCAGTACTTC
many,TRBD1,TRBJ2-7,TRBV10-3,CAISIQGDTYEQYF,TGTGCCATCAGTATTCAGGGGGACACCTACGAGCAGTACTTC
many,TRBD2,TRBJ2-3,TRBV4-1,CASSQGPGLAGSKDTQYF,TGCGCCAGCAGCCAAGGACCAGGACTAGCGGGATCCAAAGATACGCAGTATTTT
many,TRBD1,TRBJ2-5,TRBV10-3,CAITPDRDETQYF,TGTGCCATCACTCCCGACAGGGACGAGACCCAGTACTTC
medium-sized,-,TRBJ2-6,TRBV29-1,CSVRTGVTPSGANVLTF,TGCAGCGTACGAACGGGGGTAACCCCCTCTGGGGCCAACGTCCTGACTTTC
many,-,TRBJ2-4,TRBV6-2/TRBV6-3,CASRTRAQGSEDIQYF,TGTGCCAGCAGGACACGAGCACAGGGTTCGGAGGACATTCAGTACTTC
-,-,TRBJ2-3,TRBV11-2,CASSLDSPIQYF,TGTGCCAGCAGCTTAGACTCCCCTATCCAGTATTTT
many,-,TRBJ2-7,TRBV12-3/TRBV12-4,CASSPLGPDYEQYF,TGTGCCAGCAGTCCGCTTGGTCCGGACTACGAGCAGTACTTC
medium-sized,TRBD2,TRBJ2-5,TRBV2,CASSEAPIGSLLAGSLRETQYF,TGTGCCAGCAGTGAAGCCCCGATCGGGTCTCTACTAGCGGGGTCCCTAAGAGAGACCCAGTACTTC
-,TRBD1,TRBJ1-1,TRBV3-1,CASSWTGSTEAFF,TGTGCCAGCAGCTGGACAGGGTCCACTGAAGCTTTCTTT
many,TRBD2,TRBJ2-1,TRBV5-4,CASRPLAGGRNEQFF,TGTGCCAGCAGGCCTCTAGCGGGGGGTCGCAATGAGCAGTTCTTC